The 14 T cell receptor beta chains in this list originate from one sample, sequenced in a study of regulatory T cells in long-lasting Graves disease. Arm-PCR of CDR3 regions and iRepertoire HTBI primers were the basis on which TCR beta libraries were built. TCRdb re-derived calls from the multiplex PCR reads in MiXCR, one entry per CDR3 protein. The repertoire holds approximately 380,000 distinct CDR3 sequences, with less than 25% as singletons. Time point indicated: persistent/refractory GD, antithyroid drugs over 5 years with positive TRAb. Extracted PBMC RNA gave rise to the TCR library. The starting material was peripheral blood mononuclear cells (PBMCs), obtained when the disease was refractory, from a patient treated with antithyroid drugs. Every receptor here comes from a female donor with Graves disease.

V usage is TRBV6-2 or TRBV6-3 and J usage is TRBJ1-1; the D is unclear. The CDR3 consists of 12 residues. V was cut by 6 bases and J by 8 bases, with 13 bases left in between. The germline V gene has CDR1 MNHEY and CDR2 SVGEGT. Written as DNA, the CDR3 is TGTGCCAGCAGGACGACACGACTGGAAGCTTTCTTT. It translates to CASRTTRLEAFF.

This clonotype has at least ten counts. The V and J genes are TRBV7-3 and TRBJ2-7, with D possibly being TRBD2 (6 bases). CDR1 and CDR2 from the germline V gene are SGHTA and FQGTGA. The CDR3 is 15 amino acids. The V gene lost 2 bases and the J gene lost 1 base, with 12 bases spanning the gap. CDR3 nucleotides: TGTGCCAGCAGCTTATCCGGTAGCGGTTCCTACGAGCAGTACTTC. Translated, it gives CASSLSGSGSYEQYF.

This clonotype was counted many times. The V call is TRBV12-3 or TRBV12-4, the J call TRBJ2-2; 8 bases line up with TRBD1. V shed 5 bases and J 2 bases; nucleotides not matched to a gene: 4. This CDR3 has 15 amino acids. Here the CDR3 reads CASSADRGNTGELFF. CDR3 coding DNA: TGTGCCAGCAGTGCTGACAGGGGTAACACCGGGGAGCTGTTTTTT.

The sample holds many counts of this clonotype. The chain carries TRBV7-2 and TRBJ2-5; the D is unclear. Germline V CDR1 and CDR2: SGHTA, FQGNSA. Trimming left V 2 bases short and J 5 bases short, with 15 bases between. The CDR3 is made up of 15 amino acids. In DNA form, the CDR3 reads TGTGCCAGCAGCTTATTCGGGTCCCTTGGGGAGACCCAGTACTTC. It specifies CASSLFGSLGETQYF.

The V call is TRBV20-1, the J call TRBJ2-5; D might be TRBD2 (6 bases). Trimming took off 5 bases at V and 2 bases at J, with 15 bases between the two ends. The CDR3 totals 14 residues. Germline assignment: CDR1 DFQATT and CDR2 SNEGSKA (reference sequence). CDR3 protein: CSAGGISGQETQYF. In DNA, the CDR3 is TGCAGTGCTGGGGGGATTAGCGGACAAGAGACCCAGTACTTC.

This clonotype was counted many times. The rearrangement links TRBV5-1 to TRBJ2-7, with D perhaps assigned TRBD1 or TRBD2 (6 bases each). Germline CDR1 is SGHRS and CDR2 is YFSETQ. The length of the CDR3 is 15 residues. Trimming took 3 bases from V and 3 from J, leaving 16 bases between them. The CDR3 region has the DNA TGCGCCAGCAGCTCTCTGGGGGGCCCTGACTACGAGCAGTACTTC. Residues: CASSSLGGPDYEQYF.

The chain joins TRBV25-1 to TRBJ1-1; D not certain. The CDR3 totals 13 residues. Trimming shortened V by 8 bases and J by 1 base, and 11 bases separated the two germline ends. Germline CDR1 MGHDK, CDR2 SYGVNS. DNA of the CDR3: TGTGCCAGCCGGCCAATGGGGAACACTGAAGCTTTCTTT. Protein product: CASRPMGNTEAFF.

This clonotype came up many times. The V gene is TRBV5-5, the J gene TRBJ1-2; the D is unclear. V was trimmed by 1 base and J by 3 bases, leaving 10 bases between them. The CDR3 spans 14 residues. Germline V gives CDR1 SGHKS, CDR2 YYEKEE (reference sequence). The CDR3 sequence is CASSLSDAHYGYTF. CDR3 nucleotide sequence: TGTGCCAGCAGCTTGTCGGACGCCCACTATGGCTACACCTTC.

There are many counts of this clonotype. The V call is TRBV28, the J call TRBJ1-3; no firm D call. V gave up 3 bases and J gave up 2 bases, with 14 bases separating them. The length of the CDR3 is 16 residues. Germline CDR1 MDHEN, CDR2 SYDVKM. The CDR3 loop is CASSFGSASTGNTIYF. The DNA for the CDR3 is TGTGCCAGCAGTTTCGGCAGCGCCAGCACTGGAAACACCATATATTTT. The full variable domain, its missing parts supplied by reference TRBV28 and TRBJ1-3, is DVKVTQSSRYLVKRTGEKVFLECVQDMDHENMFWYRQDPGLGLRLIYFSYDVKMKEKGDIPEGYSVSREKKERFSLILESASTNQTSMYLCASSFGSASTGNTIYFGEGSWLTVV.

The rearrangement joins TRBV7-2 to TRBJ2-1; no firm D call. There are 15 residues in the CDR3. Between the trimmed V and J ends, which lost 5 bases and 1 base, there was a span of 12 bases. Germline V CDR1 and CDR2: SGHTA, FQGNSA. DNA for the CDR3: TGTGCCAGCAGCCCCGCGTGGGGATCCTACAATGAGCAGTTCTTC. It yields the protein CASSPAWGSYNEQFF.

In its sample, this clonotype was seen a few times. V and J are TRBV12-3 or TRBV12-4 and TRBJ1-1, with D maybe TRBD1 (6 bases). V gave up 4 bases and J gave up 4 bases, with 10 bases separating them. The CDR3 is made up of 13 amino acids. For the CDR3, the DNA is TGTGCCAGCAGTTCACAGGGTACCACTGAAGCTTTCTTT. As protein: CASSSQGTTEAFF.

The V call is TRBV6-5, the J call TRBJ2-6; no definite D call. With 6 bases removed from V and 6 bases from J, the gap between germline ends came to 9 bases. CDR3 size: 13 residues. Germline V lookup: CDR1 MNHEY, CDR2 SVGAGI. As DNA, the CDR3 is TGTGCCAGCAGATACAACACGGCCAACGTCCTGACTTTC. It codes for CASRYNTANVLTF.

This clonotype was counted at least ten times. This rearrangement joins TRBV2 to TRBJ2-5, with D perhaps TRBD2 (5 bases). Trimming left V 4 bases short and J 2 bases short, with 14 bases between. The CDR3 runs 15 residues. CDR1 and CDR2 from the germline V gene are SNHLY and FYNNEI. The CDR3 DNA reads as TGTGCCAGCAGTGCTCGGCGGGTGGGGCAAGAGACCCAGTACTTC. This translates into CASSARRVGQETQYF.

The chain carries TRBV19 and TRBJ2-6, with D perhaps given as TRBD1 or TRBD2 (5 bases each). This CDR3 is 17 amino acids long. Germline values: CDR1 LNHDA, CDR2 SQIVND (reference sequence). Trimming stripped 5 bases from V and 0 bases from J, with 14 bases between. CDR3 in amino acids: CASSSGRTFSGANVLTF. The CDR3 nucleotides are TGTGCCAGTAGTTCGGGACGGACATTCTCTGGGGCCAACGTCCTGACTTTC.